Listed below are T cell receptor beta chains from one sample, sequenced in a study of regulatory T cells in long-lasting Graves disease. A single record per CDR3 protein comes from TCRdb applying MiXCR to the multiplex PCR reads. The sample consists of approximately 210,000 distinct CDR3 sequences, about 16% of them appearing once. This specimen consisted of peripheral blood mononuclear cells (PBMCs), obtained at new diagnosis, from a patient treated with antithyroid drugs. All receptors come from a female donor with Graves disease. CDR3s include the opening cysteine and the closing phenylalanine or tryptophan. Each record gives: D gene, J gene, clone size, V gene, CDR3 DNA, CDR3 protein. D genes are given only for firm matches. Size is omitted from some rows. Given values are once, few, many or a class for expanded clones.

TRBD1 TRBJ2-7 - TRBV5-5 TGTGCCAGCAGCCCGGACAGGGGGCAGGCCTACGAGCAGTACTTC CASSPDRGQAYEQYF
TRBD2 TRBJ2-7 many TRBV12-3/TRBV12-4 TGTGCCAGCAGTATATCTAGCGGGAAAACCTACGAGCAGTACTTC CASSISSGKTYEQYF
- TRBJ1-5 many TRBV6-1 TGTGCCAGCAGGGCCAAGGCCTATAGCAATCAGCCCCAGCATTTT CASRAKAYSNQPQHF
- TRBJ2-7 many TRBV2 TGTGCCAGCAGTGAATCGACTGGGTCCTACGAGCAGTACTTC CASSESTGSYEQYF
- TRBJ2-7 many TRBV7-9 TGTGCCAGCAGCTTACCTTACGACGGGAACGAGCAGTACTTC CASSLPYDGNEQYF
TRBD2 TRBJ2-5 - TRBV11-2 TGTGCCAGCAGCTCCTTTCGACTAGCGGGAGCGGAGACCCAGTACTTC CASSSFRLAGAETQYF
TRBD2 TRBJ2-7 - TRBV12-3/TRBV12-4 TGTGCCAGCAGTTTTCCAACTAGCGGGAGGGCCGGGTACGAGCAGTACTTC CASSFPTSGRAGYEQYF
- TRBJ2-1 many TRBV5-1 TGCGCCAGCTCCCCCGGGACCCTTAGTGAGCAGTTCTTC CASSPGTLSEQFF
- TRBJ1-3 many TRBV29-1 TGCAGCGTCGACCCCGGGGACGACACCATATATTTT CSVDPGDDTIYF
- TRBJ1-1 many TRBV24-1 TGTGCCACCAGTGATTTACTCGGGGGAGCTTTCTTT CATSDLLGGAFF
TRBD1 TRBJ2-3 many TRBV2 TGTGCCAGCGGGCGGCAGGGGGCAACAGATACGCAGTATTTT CASGRQGATDTQYF
TRBD1 TRBJ2-5 many TRBV6-2/TRBV6-3 TGTGCCAGCAGTTCCCCCTTCCGACAGGGCCACCAAGAGACCCAGTACTTC CASSSPFRQGHQETQYF
TRBD2 TRBJ2-7 many TRBV28 TGTGCCAGCAGCAGCGGGAGCGGACACTCCTACGAGCAGTACTTC CASSSGSGHSYEQYF
- TRBJ2-2 - TRBV9 TGTGCCAGCAGCGTAGATACCGGGGAGCTGTCTTTT CASSVDTGELSF
- TRBJ1-4 many TRBV10-3 TGTGCCATCAGTGAGGAAAAAGACAGCTCGAATGAAAAACTGTTTTTT CAISEEKDSSNEKLFF
- TRBJ1-5 many TRBV19 TGTGCCAGTAGAGGTAACAGGCGATCTAATCAGCCCCAGCATTTT CASRGNRRSNQPQHF